Listed here is a single T cell receptor (beta chain). Clones were sequenced by immunoSEQ multiplex PCR, and TCRdb holds only the in-frame ones, with some missing. The data hold roughly 410,000 clones, with approximately 89% observed a single time. The data are from a study of blood T cell repertoires in COVID-19. This sequence was found in a woman aged 60-75 years with COVID-19, enrolled during active disease. Sequencing was done on a sample of peripheral blood.

Here the CDR3 reads CASIPGGRGGPWGSNQPQHF. The CDR3 coding sequence is TGTGCCAGCATCCCGGGAGGTAGGGGCGGCCCCTGGGGGAGCAATCAGCCCCAGCATTTT. The J gene is TRBJ1-5, the V gene TRBV5-8; maybe TRBD1 (5 bases). Trimming removed 6 bases at V and 1 base at J, with 29 bases between. The germline V gene encodes CDR1 SGHTS and CDR2 YDEGEE. CDR3 length equals 20 residues.